The present TCR beta chain was sequenced within a study of radiation and T cells in renal cell carcinoma. This clone came up once. The germline V gene has CDR1 LNHNV and CDR2 YYDKDF (reference sequence). The germline V and J ends were trimmed by 0 bases and 2 bases, with 9 bases remaining between them. This CDR3 contains 15 residues. This sample's time point: blood 4 weeks post-SBRT, at nephrectomy. Treatment: 15 Gy SBRT to primary tumor, nephrectomy 4 weeks later. Assay used: immunoSEQ multiplex PCR; TCRdb lists only in-frame clones, some missing. The sample includes roughly 92,000 clones, around 80% of them seen just once.

This TCR came from a man between 60 and 70 years old with renal cell carcinoma. The input for sequencing was blood, taken from a patient whose treatment included radiotherapy and nephrectomy. The chain links TRBV15 to TRBJ2-3; no definite D call. The CDR3, as DNA: TGTGCCACCAGCAGAGATGGGGTTTCCACAGATACGCAGTATTTT. This sequence encodes CATSRDGVSTDTQYF. Filled out from reference TRBV15 and TRBJ2-3, the complete variable domain reads DAMVIQNPRYQVTQFGKPVTLSCSQTLNHNVMYWYQQKSSQAPKLLFHYYDKDFNNEADTPDNFQSRRPNTSFCFLDIRSPGLGDTAMYLCATSRDGVSTDTQYFGPGTRLTVL.